This T cell receptor beta chain was identified during a study of regulatory dendritic cells for organ transplantation. The sample holds a few counts of this clone. Its antigen is unidentified. Germline V gives CDR1 SQVTM, CDR2 ANQGSEA. The CDR3 runs 11 residues. V was cut by 7 bases and J by 3 bases, with 9 bases left in between. Study-level findings and limits: Memory CD8+ clonal expansion seemed more limited with regulatory than mature dendritic cells. Of resting T cell subsets, memory CD8+ had the most alloreactive clonotypes. Naive T cells showed high diversity, memory cells less, memory CD8+ least.

Using immunoSEQ multiplex PCR, the repertoire was profiled, and TCRdb retains in-frame clones only, with some absent. The table has 29,000 or so clones, nearly 80% seen once. The source of this sequence is a human donor in good health. The chain has TRBV29-1 and TRBJ1-1; tentative D call: TRBD1 (5 bases). Sequenced: memory CD4+ T cells from blood. The subset: CD45RO+ memory T cells. In DNA form, the CDR3 reads TGCAGCGGGGGCACGGACACTGAAGCTTTCTTT. Residues: CSGGTDTEAFF. Looking up the rest from reference TRBV29-1 and TRBJ1-1 gives the full variable domain: SAVISQKPSRDICQRGTSLTIQCQVDSQVTMMFWYRQQPGQSLTLIATANQGSEATYESGFVIDKFPISRPNLTFSTLTVSNMSPEDSSIYLCSGGTDTEAFFGQGTRLTVV.